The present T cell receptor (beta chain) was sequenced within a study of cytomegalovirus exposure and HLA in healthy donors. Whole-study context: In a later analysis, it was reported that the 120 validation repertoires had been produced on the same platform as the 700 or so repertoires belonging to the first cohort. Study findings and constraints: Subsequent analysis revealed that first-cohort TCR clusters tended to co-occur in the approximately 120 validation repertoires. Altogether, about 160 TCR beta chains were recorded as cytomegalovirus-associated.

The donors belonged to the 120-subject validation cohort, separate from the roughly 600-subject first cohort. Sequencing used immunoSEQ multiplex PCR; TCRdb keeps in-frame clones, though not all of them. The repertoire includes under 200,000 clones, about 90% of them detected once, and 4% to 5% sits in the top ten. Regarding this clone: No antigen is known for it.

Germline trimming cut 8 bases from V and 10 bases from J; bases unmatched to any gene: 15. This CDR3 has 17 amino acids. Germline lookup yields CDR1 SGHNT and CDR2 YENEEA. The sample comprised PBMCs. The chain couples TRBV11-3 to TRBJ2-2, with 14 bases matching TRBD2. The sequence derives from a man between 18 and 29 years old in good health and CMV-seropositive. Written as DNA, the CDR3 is TGTGCCAGCGGCGGGCAGGGGGGGACTAGCGGGAGCGTGGAGCTGTTTTTT. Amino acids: CASGGQGGTSGSVELFF.